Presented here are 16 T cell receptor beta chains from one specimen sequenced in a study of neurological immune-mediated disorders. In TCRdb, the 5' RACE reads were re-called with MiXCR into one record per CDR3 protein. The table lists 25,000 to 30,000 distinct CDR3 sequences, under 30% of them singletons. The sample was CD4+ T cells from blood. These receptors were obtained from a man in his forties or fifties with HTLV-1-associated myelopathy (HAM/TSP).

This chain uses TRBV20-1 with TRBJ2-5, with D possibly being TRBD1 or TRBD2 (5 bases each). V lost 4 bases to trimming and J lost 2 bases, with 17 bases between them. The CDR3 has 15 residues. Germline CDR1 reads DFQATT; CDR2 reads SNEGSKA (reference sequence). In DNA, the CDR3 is TGCAGTGCTACCCGGCACCTAGAGGGGCAAGAGACCCAGTACTTC. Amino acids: CSATRHLEGQETQYF.

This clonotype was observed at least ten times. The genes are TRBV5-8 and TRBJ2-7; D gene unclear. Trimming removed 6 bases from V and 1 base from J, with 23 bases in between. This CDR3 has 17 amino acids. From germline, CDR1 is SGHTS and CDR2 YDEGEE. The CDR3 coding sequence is TGTGCCAGCACCCCGATCATCCACTCAAGGGAATCCTACGAGCAGTACTTC. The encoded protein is CASTPIIHSRESYEQYF.

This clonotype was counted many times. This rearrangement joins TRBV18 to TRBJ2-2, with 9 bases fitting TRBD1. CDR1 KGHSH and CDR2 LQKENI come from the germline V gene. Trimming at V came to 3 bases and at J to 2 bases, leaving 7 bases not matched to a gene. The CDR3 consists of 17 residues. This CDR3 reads CASSPDRGLLNTGELFF. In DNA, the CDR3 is TGTGCCAGCTCACCGGACAGGGGCCTCCTAAACACCGGGGAGCTGTTTTTT.

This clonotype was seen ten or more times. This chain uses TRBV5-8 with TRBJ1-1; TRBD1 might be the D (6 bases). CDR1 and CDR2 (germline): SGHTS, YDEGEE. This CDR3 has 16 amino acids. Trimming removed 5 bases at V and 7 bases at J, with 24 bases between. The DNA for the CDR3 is TGTGCCAGCAGTCCCGGACAGTCAGCGTGGATAGGTGAAGCTTTCTTT. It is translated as CASSPGQSAWIGEAFF.

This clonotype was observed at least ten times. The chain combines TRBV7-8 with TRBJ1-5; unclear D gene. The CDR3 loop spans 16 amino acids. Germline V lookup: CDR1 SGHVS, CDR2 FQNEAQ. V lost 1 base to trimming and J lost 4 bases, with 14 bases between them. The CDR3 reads CASSLGEARLNQPQHF. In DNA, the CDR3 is TGTGCCAGCAGCTTAGGAGAGGCCAGGTTGAATCAGCCCCAGCATTTT.

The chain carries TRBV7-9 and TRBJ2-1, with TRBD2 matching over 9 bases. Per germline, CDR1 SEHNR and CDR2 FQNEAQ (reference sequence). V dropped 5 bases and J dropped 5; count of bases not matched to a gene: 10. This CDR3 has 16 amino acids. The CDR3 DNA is TGTGCCAGCAGCCCCAATTTGGCTAGCGGGGACAATGAGCAGTTCTTC. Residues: CASSPNLASGDNEQFF. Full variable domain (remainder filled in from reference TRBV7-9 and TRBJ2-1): DTGVSQNPRHKITKRGQNVTFRCDPISEHNRLYWYRQTLGQGPEFLTYFQNEAQLEKSRLLSDRFSAERPKGSFSTLEIQRTEQGDSAMYLCASSPNLASGDNEQFFGPGTRLTVL.

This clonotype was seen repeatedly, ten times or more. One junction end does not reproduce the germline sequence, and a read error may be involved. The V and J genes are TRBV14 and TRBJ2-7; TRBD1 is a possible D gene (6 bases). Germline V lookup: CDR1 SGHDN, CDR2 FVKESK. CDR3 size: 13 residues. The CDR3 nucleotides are TGTGCCAGCAGCCAGAGCAGGGGATTCGGGGCTCGTTTC. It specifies CASSQSRGFGARF.

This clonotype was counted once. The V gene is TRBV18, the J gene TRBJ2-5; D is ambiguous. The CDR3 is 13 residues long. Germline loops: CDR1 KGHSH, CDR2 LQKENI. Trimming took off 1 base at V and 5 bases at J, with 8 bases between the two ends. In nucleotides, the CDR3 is TGTGCCAGCTCACCACGGTCGGGTGAGACCCAGTACTTC. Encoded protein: CASSPRSGETQYF.

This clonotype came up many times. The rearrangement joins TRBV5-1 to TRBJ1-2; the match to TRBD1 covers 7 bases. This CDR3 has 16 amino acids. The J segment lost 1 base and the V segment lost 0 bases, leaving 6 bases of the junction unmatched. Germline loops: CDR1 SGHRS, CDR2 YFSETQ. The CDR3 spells CASSLGGTEINYGYTF. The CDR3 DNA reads TGCGCCAGCAGCTTGGGAGGGACAGAAATTAACTATGGCTACACCTTC. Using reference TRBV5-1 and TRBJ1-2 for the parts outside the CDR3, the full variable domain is KAGVTQTPRYLIKTRGQQVTLSCSPISGHRSVSWYQQTPGQGLQFLFEYFSETQRNKGNFPGRFSGRQFSNSRSEMNVSTLELGDSALYLCASSLGGTEINYGYTFGSGTRLTVV.

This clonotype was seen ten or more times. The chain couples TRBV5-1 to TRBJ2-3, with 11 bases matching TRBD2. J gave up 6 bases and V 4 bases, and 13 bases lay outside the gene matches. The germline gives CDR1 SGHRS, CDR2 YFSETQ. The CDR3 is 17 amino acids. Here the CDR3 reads CASSPHPLAGGRDTQYF. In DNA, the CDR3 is TGCGCCAGCAGCCCCCACCCGTTAGCGGGGGGGAGGGATACGCAGTATTTT.

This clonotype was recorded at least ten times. CDR3 residues: CASTLEEISSYNEQFF. DNA for the CDR3: TGTGCCAGCACCCTTGAGGAGATAAGCTCCTACAATGAGCAGTTCTTC. The J gene is TRBJ2-1, the V gene TRBV2, with no clear D. Between the trimmed V and J ends, which lost 7 bases and 0 bases, there was a span of 16 bases. Germline V gene sequence: CDR1 SNHLY, CDR2 FYNNEI. This CDR3 region has 16 residues. The whole variable domain, filled in from reference TRBV2 and TRBJ2-1, reads EPEVTQTPSHQVTQMGQEVILRCVPISNHLYFYWYRQILGQKVEFLVSFYNNEISEKSEIFDDQFSVERPDGSNFTLKIRSTKLEDSAMYFCASTLEEISSYNEQFFGPGTRLTVL.

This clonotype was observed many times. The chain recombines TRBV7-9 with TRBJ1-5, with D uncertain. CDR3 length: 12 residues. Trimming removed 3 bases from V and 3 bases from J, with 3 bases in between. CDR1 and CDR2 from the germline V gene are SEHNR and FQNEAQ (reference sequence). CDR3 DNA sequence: TGTGCCAGCAGCTTCGACAATCAGCCCCAGCATTTT. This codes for CASSFDNQPQHF.

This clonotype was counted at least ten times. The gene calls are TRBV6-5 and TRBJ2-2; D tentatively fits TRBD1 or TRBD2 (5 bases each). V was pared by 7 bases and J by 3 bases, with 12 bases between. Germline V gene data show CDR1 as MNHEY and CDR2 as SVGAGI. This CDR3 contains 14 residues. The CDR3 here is CASKSGGDTGELFF. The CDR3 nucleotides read TGTGCCAGCAAGAGTGGGGGTGACACCGGGGAGCTGTTTTTT.

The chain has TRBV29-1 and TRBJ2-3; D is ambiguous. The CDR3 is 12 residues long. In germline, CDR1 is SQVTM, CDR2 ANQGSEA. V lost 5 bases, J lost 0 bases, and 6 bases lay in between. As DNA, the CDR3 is TGCAGCGTTCAAACTAGCACAGATACGCAGTATTTT. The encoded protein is CSVQTSTDTQYF.

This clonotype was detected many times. The chain's CDR3 is CASSVRQGLLGPQHF. The CDR3 DNA reads TGTGCCAGCAGTGTAAGACAGGGCTTACTTGGGCCCCAGCATTTT. J is TRBJ1-5 and V is TRBV27; 7 positions match TRBD1. The germline gives CDR1 MNHEY, CDR2 SMNVEV (reference sequence). CDR3 length equals 15 residues. The V gene end was trimmed by 5 bases and the J gene end by 9 bases; junction bases not matched to a gene: 13.

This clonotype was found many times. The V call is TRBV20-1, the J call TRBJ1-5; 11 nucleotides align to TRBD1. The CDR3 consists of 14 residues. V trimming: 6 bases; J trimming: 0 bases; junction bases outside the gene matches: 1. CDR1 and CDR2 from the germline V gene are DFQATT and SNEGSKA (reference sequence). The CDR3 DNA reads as TGCAGTGCCGGACAGGGGGCTAGCAATCAGCCCCAGCATTTT. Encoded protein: CSAGQGASNQPQHF.